These 8 T cell receptor beta chains came from one sample sequenced in a study of blood T cells in healthy people across ages. Alongside a J-beta primer mix, a sample-barcoded 5' primer served in a second PCR lasting about 7 to 11 cycles. Using its own MiXCR run on the 5' RACE reads, TCRdb lists one record per CDR3 protein. The sample lists 700,000 to 950,000 distinct CDR3 sequences, nearly 60% occurring once. The sample comprised blood. All receptors derive from a man aged 25 to 45 in good health.

The table lists this clonotype with many counts. This sequence joins TRBV28 and TRBJ2-7, with 7 nucleotides matching TRBD2. Unmatched junction bases numbered 2, after V lost 8 bases and J lost 4 bases. CDR3 length: 11 amino acids. The V gene's germline CDR1 is MDHEN and CDR2 SYDVKM. CDR3 sequence reads: CASGRDYEQYF. The CDR3 nucleotides are TGTGCCAGCGGGAGGGATTACGAGCAGTACTTC.

The rearrangement links TRBV20-1 to TRBJ2-5; 7 nucleotides line up with TRBD2. TRBJ2-7 explains the end of the DNA better; the J call may be wrong. Per the germline V gene, CDR1 is DFQATT and CDR2 is SNEGSKA (reference sequence). CDR3 size: 13 residues. The CDR3 sequence is CSAGDGGNYEQYF. The CDR3 coding sequence is TGCAGTGCTGGCGACGGGGGGAACTACGAGCAGTACTTC.

The chain uses TRBV7-2 and TRBJ1-1, with 9 positions matching TRBD1. This CDR3 has 17 amino acids. The V segment lost 3 bases and the J segment 5 bases; nucleotides outside the gene matches: 13. Per the germline V gene, CDR1 is SGHTA and CDR2 is FQGNSA. The DNA for the CDR3 is TGTGCCAGCAGCTTCCCTAGAACAGGGGGCGCGAGGACTGAAGCTTTCTTT. The encoded protein is CASSFPRTGGARTEAFF.

This clonotype was observed once. V gene TRBV25-1 combines with J gene TRBJ2-1; D is ambiguous. The germline V gene has CDR1 MGHDK and CDR2 SYGVNS. This CDR3 is 18 amino acids long. V was shortened by 3 bases and J by 0 bases, with 18 bases between the two germline ends. CDR3 sequence: CASSEGDGFSSSYNEQFF. CDR3 nucleotides: TGTGCCAGCAGTGAGGGTGACGGGTTTTCAAGCTCCTACAATGAGCAGTTCTTC.

The chain recombines TRBV7-6 with TRBJ2-1; D not certain. Germline assignment: CDR1 SGHVS and CDR2 FNYEAQ. V was trimmed by 6 bases and J by 7 bases, leaving 1 base between them. This CDR3 is built from 9 residues. The CDR3 sequence is CASRNEQFF. Written as DNA, the CDR3 is TGTGCCAGCAGGAATGAGCAGTTCTTC.

This chain joins TRBV7-2 and TRBJ2-5; 8 positions agree with TRBD2. This CDR3 region has 17 residues. The V segment lost 4 bases and the J segment 11 bases; nucleotides outside the gene matches: 21. The germline CDR1 and CDR2 sequences are SGHTA and FQGNSA. CDR3 nucleotides: TGTGCCAGCAGCTCGCGCGGTTATAGCGGGGCGACCAATGAGCAGTACTTC. Translation gives CASSSRGYSGATNEQYF.

The chain employs TRBV20-1 and TRBJ2-5; D not resolved. The CDR3 length is 11 residues. V dropped 3 bases and J dropped 11 bases, with 13 bases sitting between them. From germline, CDR1 is DFQATT and CDR2 SNEGSKA (reference sequence). DNA for the CDR3: TGCAGTGCTAGCCCTTGGGATGAGCAGTACTTC. Translation gives CSASPWDEQYF.

The chain carries TRBV28 and TRBJ1-1; 7 nucleotides agree with TRBD1. Germline CDR1 MDHEN, CDR2 SYDVKM. The CDR3 extends over 12 amino acids. The trim removed 8 bases at V and 10 bases at J, leaving 10 bases unmatched. The CDR3 reads CASEPTGEGAFF. CDR3 DNA sequence: TGTGCCAGCGAACCTACAGGGGAAGGAGCTTTCTTT.